A selection of T cell receptor beta chains follows, all from one sample in a study of blood T cell repertoires in COVID-19. Assay: immunoSEQ multiplex PCR; the TCRdb copy retains only in-frame clones and omits some. The sample has about 380,000 clones, 85% seen once. The sample was peripheral blood. Every receptor here comes from a woman aged 18 to 35 with acute or convalescent COVID-19. CDR3s include the opening cysteine and the closing phenylalanine or tryptophan. D genes are given only for firm matches. Clone size is given for some rows only: seen once, a few or many times, or a class if the clone is expanded.

size: .; D: .; V: TRBV29-1; J: TRBJ2-5; DNA: TGCAGCGCTGGTAGCTCACAAGAGACCCAGTACTTC; CDR3: CSAGSSQETQYF
size: .; D: .; V: TRBV7-9; J: TRBJ1-3; DNA: TGTGCCAGCAGCCCTTCTGGAAACACCATATATTTT; CDR3: CASSPSGNTIYF
size: few; D: TRBD1; V: TRBV19; J: TRBJ1-6; DNA: TGTGCCAGTAGTGCACCGGGACAGAATAATTCACCCCTCCACTTT; CDR3: CASSAPGQNNSPLHF
size: .; D: .; V: TRBV4-1; J: TRBJ1-1; DNA: TGCGCCAGCAGCCAGGACAGAGAAGCTTTCTTT; CDR3: CASSQDREAFF
size: few; D: .; V: TRBV27; J: TRBJ2-7; DNA: TGTGCCAGCCGGGACAACTCCTACGAGCAGTACTTC; CDR3: CASRDNSYEQYF
size: once; D: .; V: TRBV7-9; J: TRBJ1-1; DNA: TGTGCCAGCAGCTTAAGTACGGTAGCTTTCTTT; CDR3: CASSLSTVAFF
size: .; D: TRBD1; V: TRBV5-6; J: TRBJ1-5; DNA: TGTGCCAGCAGCCCCGGACAGGGCGGTCAGCCCCAGCATTTT; CDR3: CASSPGQGGQPQHF
size: .; D: TRBD1; V: TRBV28; J: TRBJ1-5; DNA: TGTGCCAGCAGCGGCGGGACAGGGGGCAACAATCAGCCCCAGCATTTT; CDR3: CASSGGTGGNNQPQHF
size: .; D: TRBD1; V: TRBV7-9; J: TRBJ1-4; DNA: TGTGCCAGCAGCCCACCGGGACAGGGGAGGGGGAAATCGGAAAAACTGTTTTTT; CDR3: CASSPPGQGRGKSEKLFF
size: .; D: TRBD2; V: TRBV2; J: TRBJ2-1; DNA: TGTGCCACCTCGAGAGCGGGGTGTTGGTTCTTC; CDR3: CATSRAGCWFF
size: few; D: TRBD1; V: TRBV28; J: TRBJ1-5; DNA: TGTGCCAGCAGTTTGAGGACAGGGACAAATCAGCCCCAGCATTTT; CDR3: CASSLRTGTNQPQHF
size: .; D: TRBD1; V: TRBV7-6; J: TRBJ2-2; DNA: TGTGCCAGCAGCTTAGGCAGGGGGCCGAGGGCCGGGGAGCTGTTTTTT; CDR3: CASSLGRGPRAGELFF
size: .; D: .; V: TRBV24-1; J: TRBJ2-1; DNA: TGTGCCACCAGTGATTTCGACAGTAATGAGCAGTTCTTC; CDR3: CATSDFDSNEQFF
size: .; D: .; V: TRBV3-1/TRBV3-2; J: TRBJ1-2; DNA: TGTGCCAGCAGCCAAGAACCGGGAGGAGGGTATGGCTACACCTTC; CDR3: CASSQEPGGGYGYTF
size: many; D: TRBD1; V: TRBV6-1; J: TRBJ2-7; DNA: TGTGCCAGCAGTGGTCCACTCGGGACAGACCTCTACGAGCAGTACTTC; CDR3: CASSGPLGTDLYEQYF
size: .; D: .; V: TRBV18; J: TRBJ2-6; DNA: TGTGCCAGCTCACAGGAGGAGGCTAGCTCTGGGGCCAACGTCCTGACTTTC; CDR3: CASSQEEASSGANVLTF
size: once; D: TRBD2; V: TRBV7-2; J: TRBJ2-7; DNA: TGTGCCAGCAGCCCCGGGACTAGCGCCAGCTCCTACGAGCAGTACTTC; CDR3: CASSPGTSASSYEQYF
size: .; D: TRBD1; V: TRBV3-1/TRBV3-2; J: TRBJ1-5; DNA: TGTGCCAGCAGCCAAGGACAGGGGTTCTCCCAGCATTTT; CDR3: CASSQGQGFSQHF
size: once; D: TRBD1; V: TRBV27; J: TRBJ1-1; DNA: TGTGCCAGCAGTCCAAGGACAGGGCTAGGCGGAGCTTTCTTT; CDR3: CASSPRTGLGGAFF
size: .; D: .; V: TRBV6-4; J: TRBJ2-4; DNA: TGTGCCAGCACGAGAAAGGAGAATGTTGCCAAAAACATTCAGTACTTC; CDR3: CASTRKENVAKNIQYF
size: .; D: .; V: TRBV11-2; J: TRBJ2-7; DNA: TGTGCCAGCAGACAGATTCCCCGCTACGAGCAGTACTTC; CDR3: CASRQIPRYEQYF
size: .; D: TRBD1; V: TRBV29-1; J: TRBJ2-5; DNA: TGCAGCGTTGATGGGGGACAGGGGGCCTCAGAGACCCAGTACTTC; CDR3: CSVDGGQGASETQYF
size: .; D: TRBD1; V: TRBV29-1; J: TRBJ1-2; DNA: TGCAGCGTTGAAGGACAGGGAGTCCGTGGTGGCTACACCTTC; CDR3: CSVEGQGVRGGYTF
size: .; D: TRBD1; V: TRBV29-1; J: TRBJ2-5; DNA: TGCAGCGTTAACCGACCGGGACAGGGGGAGACCCAGTACTTC; CDR3: CSVNRPGQGETQYF
size: .; D: .; V: TRBV5-1; J: TRBJ1-4; DNA: TGCGCCAGCAGCTTGGGGGACATCGTTGGTGAAAAACTGTTTTTT; CDR3: CASSLGDIVGEKLFF
size: .; D: .; V: TRBV19; J: TRBJ1-1; DNA: TGTGCCAGTAGTATGGCCCTGGAGACTGAAGCTTTCTTT; CDR3: CASSMALETEAFF
size: .; D: TRBD1; V: TRBV3-1/TRBV3-2; J: TRBJ2-5; DNA: TGTGCCAGCAGTCCGGGACAGGGGCAAGAGACCCAGTACTTC; CDR3: CASSPGQGQETQYF
size: .; D: .; V: TRBV7-9; J: TRBJ1-1; DNA: TGTGCCAGCAGCTTAGCGAAGGGGGGGACACGGAACACTGAAGCTTTCTTT; CDR3: CASSLAKGGTRNTEAFF
size: few; D: .; V: TRBV9; J: TRBJ1-4; DNA: TGTGCCAGCAGCACCCAGGGGACTAATGAAAAACTGTTTTTT; CDR3: CASSTQGTNEKLFF
size: .; D: .; V: TRBV6-6; J: TRBJ1-3; DNA: TGTGCCATCTCGACCGGTAGGGCCCAGGGTGACACCATATATTTT; CDR3: CAISTGRAQGDTIYF
size: .; D: .; V: TRBV12-3/TRBV12-4; J: TRBJ1-1; DNA: TGTGCCAGCAGTTTCGGAGGGTCTGAAGCTTTCTTT; CDR3: CASSFGGSEAFF